These 19 T cell receptor beta chains were all obtained from the same sample, sequenced in a study of cytomegalovirus exposure and HLA in healthy donors (dated by TCRdb to 2016 to 2017). Library preparation was by the immunoSEQ multiplex PCR assay. A mixture of 60 forward primers for TCR Vbeta segments and 13 reverse primers for TCR Jbeta segments was used in the multiplex PCR. TCRdb retrieved this table from immuneACCESS and kept in-frame rearrangements only. Not all clones are present; in checked studies, unresolved V genes account for under half, and no reason is known for the remainder. The sample table contains some 100,000 clones; only one count was recorded for approximately 81% of them. The biggest ten clones account for 2.2% of the sample. The source material was PBMCs. These receptors were taken from a woman in her twenties or thirties in good health and CMV-seronegative.

This clone came up a few times. V is TRBV11-2 and J is TRBJ2-1, with 9 bases matching TRBD2. J was trimmed by 6 bases and V by 8 bases; bases with no gene match: 14. Germline values: CDR1 SGHAT, CDR2 FQNNGV. The CDR3 has 16 residues. The CDR3 sequence: CASGRPGTSLANEQFF. The CDR3 region has the DNA TGTGCCAGCGGCCGGCCGGGGACTAGCCTAGCCAATGAGCAGTTCTTC.

The chain is built from TRBV30 and TRBJ2-7, with TRBD2 matching over 16 bases. Germline CDR1 and CDR2: GTSNPN and SVGIG (reference sequence). Unmatched junction bases numbered 3, after V lost 2 bases and J lost 2 bases. The CDR3 length is 16 residues. The CDR3 reads CAWSLGLAGGAYEQYF. In DNA form, the CDR3 reads TGTGCCTGGAGTCTGGGACTAGCGGGAGGGGCCTACGAGCAGTACTTC.

This chain links TRBV19 with TRBJ2-2; D is perhaps TRBD2 (5 bases). Germline CDR1 LNHDA, CDR2 SQIVND (reference sequence). This CDR3 spans 14 amino acids. The V end was cut by 7 bases, the J end by 6 bases, with 15 bases between. The CDR3 region has the DNA TGTGCCAGTACCGATGGTCGAGGGTCCGGGGAGCTGTTTTTT. Translated, it gives CASTDGRGSGELFF.

J is TRBJ1-1 and V is TRBV28; D is possibly TRBD1 (5 bases). The CDR3 length is 11 residues. CDR1 and CDR2 (germline): MDHEN, SYDVKM. This chain's CDR3 is CGGRVCTEAFF. Written as DNA, the CDR3 is TGTGGGGGCCGGGTCTGCACTGAAGCTTTCTTT.

CDR3 nucleotides: TGTGCCAGCAGCTTGGCGGTTAGCGCCCCATTGACGGAGACCCAGTACTTC. It specifies CASSLAVSAPLTETQYF. V is TRBV5-6 and J is TRBJ2-5; D might be TRBD2 (5 bases). Germline V CDR1 and CDR2: SGHDT, YYEEEE. Trimming took 0 bases from V and 5 from J, leaving 20 bases between them. The CDR3 contains 17 residues.

CDR3 region: CASSQFPQIRLPKRVNQPQHF. As DNA, the CDR3 is TGCGCCAGCAGTCAATTCCCCCAAATCCGACTGCCTAAGAGGGTCAATCAGCCCCAGCATTTT. J is TRBJ1-5 and V is TRBV23-1; D not resolved. TRBV23-1 is an ORF, with its function uncertain. The ends were cut back, 1 base at V and 3 bases at J, with 28 bases in the middle. This CDR3 region has 21 residues.

This rearrangement joins TRBV5-1 to TRBJ1-2, with D unresolved. This CDR3 has 12 amino acids. Trimming pared 4 bases from V and 6 bases from J, leaving 10 bases between. CDR1 SGHRS and CDR2 YFSETQ come from the germline V gene. This CDR3 reads CASSHDQDGYTF. CDR3 DNA: TGCGCCAGCAGCCACGACCAGGATGGCTACACCTTC.

The gene calls are TRBV5-1 and TRBJ2-1; 9 positions agree with TRBD1. V was clipped by 6 bases and J by 6 bases; unmatched bases: 10. The CDR3 has 15 amino acids. From germline, CDR1 is SGHRS and CDR2 YFSETQ. CDR3 amino acids: CASNPTGTGFNEQFF. The DNA of the CDR3 is TGCGCCAGCAACCCGACCGGGACAGGGTTCAATGAGCAGTTCTTC.

This rearrangement joins TRBV2 to TRBJ1-6, with a weak D call TRBD1 (6 bases). The CDR3 length is 15 residues. V was trimmed by 4 bases and J by 7 bases, leaving 14 bases between them. Germline lookup yields CDR1 SNHLY and CDR2 FYNNEI. In nucleotides, the CDR3 is TGTGCCAGCAGTGTAAGGACAGCGGCAAATTCACCCCTCCACTTT. Protein: CASSVRTAANSPLHF. Filled out from reference TRBV2 and TRBJ1-6, the complete variable domain reads EPEVTQTPSHQVTQMGQEVILRCVPISNHLYFYWYRQILGQKVEFLVSFYNNEISEKSEIFDDQFSVERPDGSNFTLKIRSTKLEDSAMYFCASSVRTAANSPLHFGNGTRLTVT.

The sample holds a few counts of this clone. The junction shows a germline mismatch at one end, possibly a read error. V gene TRBV7-9 combines with J gene TRBJ2-1, with 9 bases fitting TRBD2. The CDR3 covers 15 residues. Per germline, CDR1 SEHNR and CDR2 FQNEAQ (reference sequence). The CDR3 DNA is TGTTCCAGCAGCTGGGTCGGTAGCGGGAGTAATGAGCAGTTCTTC. It specifies CSSSWVGSGSNEQFF.

This clone was picked up a small number of times. The chain employs TRBV13 and TRBJ2-7, with 8 bases fitting TRBD1. The CDR3 spans 13 residues. V lost 4 bases and J lost 2; bases outside the gene matches: 1. Germline V lookup: CDR1 PRHDT, CDR2 FYEKMQ (reference sequence). In DNA, the CDR3 is TGTGCCAGCAGCTACAGGGGGACCTACGAGCAGTACTTC. Translation: CASSYRGTYEQYF.

The count of this clone is one. The rearrangement links TRBV7-6 to TRBJ2-1, with 11 bases lining up with TRBD2. CDR3 length: 16 residues. Trimming took 4 bases from V and 7 from J; bases not matched to a gene: 9. Germline V gene lookup returns CDR1 SGHVS and CDR2 FNYEAQ. Here the CDR3 DNA reads TGTGCCAGCAGCTGGGCCCTAGCGGGAGGAGGGAATGAGCAGTTCTTC. Translating gives CASSWALAGGGNEQFF.

The chain combines TRBV6-5 with TRBJ2-7, with a possible D match to TRBD1 (6 bases). Trimming took off 5 bases at V and 0 bases at J, with 11 bases between the two ends. The CDR3 extends over 14 amino acids. Germline CDR1 and CDR2: MNHEY and SVGAGI. The CDR3, as DNA: TGTGCCAGCAGTCCCGGACAGTCCTCCTACGAGCAGTACTTC. Protein sequence: CASSPGQSSYEQYF.

This clone occurred once. This rearrangement joins TRBV7-2 to TRBJ2-2; a possible D gene is TRBD2 (5 bases). The V and J ends lost 5 bases and 2 bases respectively, with 12 bases between them. The CDR3 totals 15 residues. The germline CDR1 and CDR2 sequences are SGHTA and FQGNSA. In nucleotides, the CDR3 is TGTGCCAGCAGCGAAGCGGTGGCAAACACCGGGGAGCTGTTTTTT. This encodes CASSEAVANTGELFF.

V gene TRBV7-6 combines with J gene TRBJ2-7; TRBD2 matches 8 bases. Germline V gene lookup returns CDR1 SGHVS and CDR2 FNYEAQ. With V trimmed by 4 bases and J by 0 bases, 11 bases remained unmatched. The CDR3 has 17 residues. The CDR3: CASSSRAGTRLSYEQYF. The CDR3 DNA reads as TGTGCCAGCAGCTCCAGGGCCGGGACTAGACTCTCCTACGAGCAGTACTTC.

The chain recombines TRBV11-2 with TRBJ1-1; TRBD1 agrees at 8 bases. The V gene end was trimmed by 5 bases and the J gene end by 4 bases; junction bases not matched to a gene: 6. Germline CDR1 is SGHAT and CDR2 is FQNNGV. The CDR3 contains 14 residues. In DNA, the CDR3 is TGTGCCAGCAGCCTGACAGGGGACAGCACTGAAGCTTTCTTT. As protein: CASSLTGDSTEAFF.

The chain is built from TRBV15 and TRBJ1-1, with a possible D match to TRBD1 (5 bases). V dropped 8 bases and J dropped 12 bases, with 16 bases sitting between them. This CDR3 has 11 amino acids. Looked up from germline, CDR1 is LNHNV and CDR2 is YYDKDF (reference sequence). The chain's CDR3 is CATSPGVGTFF. CDR3 DNA: TGTGCCACCTCGCCGGGGGTGGGAACTTTCTTT.

The chain joins TRBV2 to TRBJ2-7; 14 nucleotides agree with TRBD2. Germline-derived CDR1 and CDR2 are SNHLY and FYNNEI. CDR3 size: 16 residues. V shed 9 bases and J 4 bases; nucleotides not matched to a gene: 11. CDR3 in DNA: TGTGCCAGGTTGACTAGCGGGAGGGTGTTAAATTACGAGCAGTACTTC. Amino acid sequence: CARLTSGRVLNYEQYF. Together with reference TRBV2 and TRBJ2-7, the CDR3 gives the full variable domain: EPEVTQTPSHQVTQMGQEVILRCVPISNHLYFYWYRQILGQKVEFLVSFYNNEISEKSEIFDDQFSVERPDGSNFTLKIRSTKLEDSAMYFCARLTSGRVLNYEQYFGPGTRLTVT.

Only one count was recorded for this clone. This chain connects TRBV5-5 to TRBJ2-1; tentative D call: TRBD2 (6 bases). Germline assignment: CDR1 SGHKS and CDR2 YYEKEE (reference sequence). The CDR3 has 14 amino acids. The germline V and J ends were trimmed by 2 bases and 10 bases, with 16 bases remaining between them. This chain's CDR3 is CASSFRLASPEQFF. The DNA for the CDR3 is TGTGCCAGCAGCTTTCGGCTAGCGTCTCCGGAGCAGTTCTTC.